The 4 T cell receptor beta chains reported below all come from one sample, sequenced in a study of T cell responses to AZD1222 COVID-19 vaccine (dated by TCRdb to the early 2020s). Interpreted using the paper, the time point label stands for: about 28 days (+/-7) after the second vaccine dose. Libraries were constructed by the immunoSEQ multiplex PCR assay. TCRdb stores this immuneACCESS table with in-frame sequences only. Part of the clones is absent; in the studies checked, under half of the shortfall reflects unresolved V genes, and no reason is known for the rest. The sample profile shows around 85,000 clones; roughly 90% of them were found once. Of the sample, over 1.3% is held by the ten largest clones. The source material was peripheral blood, sampled 28 days after the second AZD1222 dose. Source of these receptors: an adult who received the AZD1222 COVID-19 vaccine.

This chain links TRBV7-6 with TRBJ2-1; 12 positions agree with TRBD1. The length of the CDR3 is 17 residues. CDR1 and CDR2 from the germline V gene are SGHVS and FNYEAQ. V shed 2 bases, J shed 9 bases, and the junction held 11 bases outside the gene matches. The CDR3 loop reads CASSLTSGTGGLVEQFF. CDR3 DNA sequence: TGTGCCAGCAGCTTAACCTCCGGGACAGGGGGCTTGGTTGAGCAGTTCTTC.

V and J are TRBV7-2 and TRBJ1-3; D unresolved. Germline V CDR1 and CDR2: SGHTA, FQGNSA. There are 15 residues in the CDR3. Trimming took 7 bases from V and 1 from J, leaving 14 bases between them. The CDR3 DNA follows: TGTGCCAGCACCAAAGTCCCCGGGTCTGGAAACACCATATATTTT. It yields the protein CASTKVPGSGNTIYF. Combining the CDR3 with reference TRBV7-2 and TRBJ1-3 gives the whole variable domain GAGVSQSPSNKVTEKGKDVELRCDPISGHTALYWYRQSLGQGLEFLIYFQGNSAPDKSGLPSDRFSAERTGGSVSTLTIQRTQQEDSAVYLCASTKVPGSGNTIYFGEGSWLTVV.

The J gene is TRBJ2-7, the V gene TRBV4-2; 7 bases are shared with TRBD1. CDR3 length equals 16 residues. The J segment lost 2 bases and the V segment lost 4 bases, leaving 11 bases of the junction unmatched. Germline assignment: CDR1 LGHNA and CDR2 YNFKEQ. CDR3 DNA: TGTGCCAGCAGCCGGGGACCCGGGACAGAGCCCTACGAGCAGTACTTC. It yields the protein CASSRGPGTEPYEQYF.

This chain uses TRBV19 with TRBJ1-5; 7 bases align to TRBD1. CDR3 size: 14 residues. Losses at the gene ends were 10 bases for V and 2 bases for J; bases not matched to a gene: 8. The V gene's germline CDR1 is LNHDA and CDR2 SQIVND (reference sequence). CDR3 in DNA: TGTGCCACAAGGGGGACAGTTCGCAATCAGCCCCAGCATTTT. Amino acid sequence: CATRGTVRNQPQHF.